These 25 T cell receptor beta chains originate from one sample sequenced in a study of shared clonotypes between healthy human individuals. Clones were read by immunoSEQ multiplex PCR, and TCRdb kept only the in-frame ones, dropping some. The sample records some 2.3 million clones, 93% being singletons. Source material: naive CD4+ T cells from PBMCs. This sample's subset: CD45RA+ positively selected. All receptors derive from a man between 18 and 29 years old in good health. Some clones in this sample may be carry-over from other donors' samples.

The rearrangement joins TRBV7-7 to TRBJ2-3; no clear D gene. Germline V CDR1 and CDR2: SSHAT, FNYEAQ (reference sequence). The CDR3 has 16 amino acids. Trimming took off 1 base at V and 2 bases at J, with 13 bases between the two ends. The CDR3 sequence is CASSLVPGLYTDTQYF. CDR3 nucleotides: TGTGCCAGCAGCTTAGTTCCGGGTCTTTACACAGATACGCAGTATTTT. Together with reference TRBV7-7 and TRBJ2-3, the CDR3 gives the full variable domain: GAGVSQSPRYKVTKRGQDVTLRCDPISSHATLYWYQQALGQGPEFLTYFNYEAQPDKSGLPSDRFSAERPEGSISTLTIQRTEQRDSAMYRCASSLVPGLYTDTQYFGPGTRLTVL.

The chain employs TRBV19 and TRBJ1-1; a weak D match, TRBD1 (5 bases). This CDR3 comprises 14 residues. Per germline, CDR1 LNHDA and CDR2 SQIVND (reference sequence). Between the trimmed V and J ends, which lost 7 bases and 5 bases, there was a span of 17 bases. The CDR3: CASKRRGVDTEAFF. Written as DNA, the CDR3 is TGTGCCAGTAAGAGACGGGGGGTTGATACTGAAGCTTTCTTT.

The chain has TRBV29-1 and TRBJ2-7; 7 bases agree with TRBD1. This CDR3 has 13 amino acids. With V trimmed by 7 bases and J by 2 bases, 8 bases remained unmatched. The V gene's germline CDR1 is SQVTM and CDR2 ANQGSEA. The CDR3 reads CSAKQGPTYEQYF. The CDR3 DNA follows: TGCAGCGCCAAACAGGGGCCTACCTACGAGCAGTACTTC.

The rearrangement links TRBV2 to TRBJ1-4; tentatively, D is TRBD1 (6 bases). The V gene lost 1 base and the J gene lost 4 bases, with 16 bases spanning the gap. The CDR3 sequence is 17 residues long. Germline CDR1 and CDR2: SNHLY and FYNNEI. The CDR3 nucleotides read TGTGCCAGCAGTGAAGGGGGGGCAGGATCTGGTAATGAAAAACTGTTTTTT. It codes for CASSEGGAGSGNEKLFF.

The CDR3 nucleotides read TGTGCCAGCAGCTTATACGGAGATCCCAGCGCGGAGCAGTACTTC. This sequence encodes CASSLYGDPSAEQYF. The chain couples TRBV7-9 to TRBJ2-7; unclear D gene. Germline CDR1 reads SEHNR; CDR2 reads FQNEAQ (reference sequence). The CDR3 is made up of 15 amino acids. Trimming cost V 2 bases and J 7 bases, with 18 bases left between them. Full variable domain (missing parts from reference TRBV7-9 and TRBJ2-7): DTGVSQNPRHKITKRGQNVTFRCDPISEHNRLYWYRQTLGQGPEFLTYFQNEAQLEKSRLLSDRFSAERPKGSFSTLEIQRTEQGDSAMYLCASSLYGDPSAEQYFGPGTRLTVT.

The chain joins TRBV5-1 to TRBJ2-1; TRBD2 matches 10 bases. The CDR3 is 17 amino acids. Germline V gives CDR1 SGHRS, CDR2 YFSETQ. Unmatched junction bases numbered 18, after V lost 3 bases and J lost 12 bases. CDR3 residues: CASSSVIRASGSHWQFF. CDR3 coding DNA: TGCGCCAGCAGCTCGGTCATAAGGGCTAGCGGGAGTCACTGGCAGTTCTTC.

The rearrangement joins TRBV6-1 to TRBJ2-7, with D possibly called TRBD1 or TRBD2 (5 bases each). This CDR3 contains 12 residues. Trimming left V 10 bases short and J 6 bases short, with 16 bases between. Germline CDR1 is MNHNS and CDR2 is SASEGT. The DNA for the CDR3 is TGTGCCACAGGGAGCCAGAGGGGCGAGCAGTACTTC. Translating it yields CATGSQRGEQYF.

The CDR3 here is CASSVGLRGNQPQHF. CDR3 nucleotides: TGTGCCAGCAGCGTTGGTTTACGGGGTAACCAGCCCCAGCATTTT. V is TRBV9 and J is TRBJ1-5; D is undetermined. Per the germline V gene, CDR1 is SGDLS and CDR2 is YYNGEE. The ends were cut back, 2 bases at V and 7 bases at J, with 16 bases in the middle. The CDR3 has 15 residues.

The CDR3 loop is CASRATSGRATETQYF. CDR3 nucleotides: TGTGCCAGCAGGGCAACTAGCGGGAGGGCCACAGAGACCCAGTACTTC. The chain links TRBV7-2 to TRBJ2-5; 13 bases agree with TRBD2. The germline V gene encodes CDR1 SGHTA and CDR2 FQGNSA. This CDR3 spans 16 amino acids. V dropped 6 bases and J dropped 4; count of bases not matched to a gene: 8.

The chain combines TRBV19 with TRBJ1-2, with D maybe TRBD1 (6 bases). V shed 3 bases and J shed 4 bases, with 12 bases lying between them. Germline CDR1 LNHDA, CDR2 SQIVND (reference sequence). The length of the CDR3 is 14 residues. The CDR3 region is CASSMSWDTYGYTF. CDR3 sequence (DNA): TGTGCCAGTAGTATGTCCTGGGACACCTATGGCTACACCTTC.

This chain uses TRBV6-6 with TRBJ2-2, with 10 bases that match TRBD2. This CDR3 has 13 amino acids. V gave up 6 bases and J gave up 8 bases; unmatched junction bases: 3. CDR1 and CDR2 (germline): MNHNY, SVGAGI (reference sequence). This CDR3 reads CASRTAGGGELFF. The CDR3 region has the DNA TGTGCCAGCAGGACAGCGGGAGGGGGGGAGCTGTTTTTT.

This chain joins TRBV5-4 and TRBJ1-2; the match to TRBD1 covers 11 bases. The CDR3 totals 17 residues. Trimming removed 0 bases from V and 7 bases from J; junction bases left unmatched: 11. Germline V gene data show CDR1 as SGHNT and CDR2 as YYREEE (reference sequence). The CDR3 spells CASSLGFVGQGASGYTF. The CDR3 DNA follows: TGTGCCAGCAGCTTGGGGTTTGTTGGACAGGGGGCAAGTGGCTACACCTTC.

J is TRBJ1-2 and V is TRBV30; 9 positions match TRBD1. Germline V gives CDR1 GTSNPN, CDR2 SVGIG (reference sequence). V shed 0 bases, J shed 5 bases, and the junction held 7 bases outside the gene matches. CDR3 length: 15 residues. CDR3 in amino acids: CAWSVTDRGGYGYTF. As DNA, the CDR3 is TGTGCCTGGAGTGTCACGGACAGGGGTGGTTATGGCTACACCTTC.

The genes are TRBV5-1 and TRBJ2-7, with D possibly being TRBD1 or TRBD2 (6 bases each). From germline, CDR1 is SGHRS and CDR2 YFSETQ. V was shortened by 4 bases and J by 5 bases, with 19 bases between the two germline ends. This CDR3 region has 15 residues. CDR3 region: CASSVNEGGGHEQYF. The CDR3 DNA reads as TGCGCCAGCAGCGTAAATGAGGGGGGAGGCCACGAGCAGTACTTC.

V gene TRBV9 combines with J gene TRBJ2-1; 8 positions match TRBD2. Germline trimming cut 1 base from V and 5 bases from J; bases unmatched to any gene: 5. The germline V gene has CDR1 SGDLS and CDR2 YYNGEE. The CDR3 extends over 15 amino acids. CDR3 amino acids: CASSVSLAGNNEQFF. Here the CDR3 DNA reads TGTGCCAGCAGCGTAAGTCTAGCGGGCAACAATGAGCAGTTCTTC.

The CDR3 sequence: CASSRASGRTDTQYF. DNA of the CDR3: TGTGCCAGCAGTCGCGCTAGCGGGAGGACAGATACGCAGTATTTT. J is TRBJ2-3 and V is TRBV28; the match to TRBD2 covers 11 bases. This CDR3 spans 15 amino acids. The V gene's germline CDR1 is MDHEN and CDR2 SYDVKM. The ends lost 5 bases at V and 3 bases at J; junction bases unmatched: 4.

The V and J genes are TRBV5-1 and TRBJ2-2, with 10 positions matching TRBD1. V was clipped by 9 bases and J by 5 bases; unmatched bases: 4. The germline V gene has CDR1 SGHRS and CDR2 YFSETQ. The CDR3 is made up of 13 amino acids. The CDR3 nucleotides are TGCGCCACCCGGACAGGGGGGACCGGGGAGCTGTTTTTT. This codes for CATRTGGTGELFF.

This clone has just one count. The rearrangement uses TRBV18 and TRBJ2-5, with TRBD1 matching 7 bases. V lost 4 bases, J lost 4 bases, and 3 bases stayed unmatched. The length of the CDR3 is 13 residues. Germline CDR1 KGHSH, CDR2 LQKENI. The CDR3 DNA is TGTGCCAGCTCACAGGGGGCGCGAGAGACCCAGTACTTC. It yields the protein CASSQGARETQYF.

The CDR3 DNA follows: TGTGCCAGCAGTGTATTGACAGCAAATGAAAAACTGTTTTTT. Translated, it gives CASSVLTANEKLFF. The chain recombines TRBV11-3 with TRBJ1-4; a weak D match, TRBD1 (5 bases). The V gene's germline CDR1 is SGHNT and CDR2 YENEEA. The V end was cut by 6 bases, the J end by 5 bases, with 13 bases between. This CDR3 region has 14 residues.

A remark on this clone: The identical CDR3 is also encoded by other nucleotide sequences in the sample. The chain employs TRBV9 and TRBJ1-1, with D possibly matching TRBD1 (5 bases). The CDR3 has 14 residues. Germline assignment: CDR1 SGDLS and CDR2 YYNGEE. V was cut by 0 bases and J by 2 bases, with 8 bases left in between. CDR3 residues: CASSVVGGNTEAFF. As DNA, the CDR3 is TGTGCCAGCAGCGTAGTGGGGGGAAACACTGAAGCTTTCTTT.

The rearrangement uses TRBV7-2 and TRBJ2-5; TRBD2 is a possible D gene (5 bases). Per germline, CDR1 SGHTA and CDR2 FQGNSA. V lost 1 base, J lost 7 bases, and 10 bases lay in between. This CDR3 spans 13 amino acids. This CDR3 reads CASSLGLAGTQYF. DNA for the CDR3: TGTGCCAGCAGCTTAGGTCTGGCGGGGACCCAGTACTTC.

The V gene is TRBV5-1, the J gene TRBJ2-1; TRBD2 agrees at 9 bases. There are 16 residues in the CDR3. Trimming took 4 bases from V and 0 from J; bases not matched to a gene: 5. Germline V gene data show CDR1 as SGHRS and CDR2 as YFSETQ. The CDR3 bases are TGCGCCAGCAGCGTGGCTAGCGGGACCTCCTACAATGAGCAGTTCTTC. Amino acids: CASSVASGTSYNEQFF.

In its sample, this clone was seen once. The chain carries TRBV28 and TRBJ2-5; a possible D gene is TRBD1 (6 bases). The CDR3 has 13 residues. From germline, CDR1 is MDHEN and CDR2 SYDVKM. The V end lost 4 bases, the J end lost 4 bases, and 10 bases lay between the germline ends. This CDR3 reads CASSYRVGETQYF. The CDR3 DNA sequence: TGTGCCAGCAGTTACAGGGTCGGAGAGACCCAGTACTTC.

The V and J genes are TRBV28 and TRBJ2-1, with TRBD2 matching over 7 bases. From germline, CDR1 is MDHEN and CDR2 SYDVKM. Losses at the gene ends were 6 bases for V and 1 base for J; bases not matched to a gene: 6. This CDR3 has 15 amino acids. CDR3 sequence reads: CASRPSGMSYNEQFF. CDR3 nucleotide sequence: TGTGCCAGCAGACCAAGCGGGATGTCCTACAATGAGCAGTTCTTC.

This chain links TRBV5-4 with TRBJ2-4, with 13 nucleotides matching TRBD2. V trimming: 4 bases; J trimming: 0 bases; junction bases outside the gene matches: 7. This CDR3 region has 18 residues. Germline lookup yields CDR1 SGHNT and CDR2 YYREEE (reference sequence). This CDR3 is CASSPGTSGAQAKNIQYF. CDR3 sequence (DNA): TGTGCCAGCAGCCCCGGGACTAGCGGGGCTCAAGCCAAAAACATTCAGTACTTC.